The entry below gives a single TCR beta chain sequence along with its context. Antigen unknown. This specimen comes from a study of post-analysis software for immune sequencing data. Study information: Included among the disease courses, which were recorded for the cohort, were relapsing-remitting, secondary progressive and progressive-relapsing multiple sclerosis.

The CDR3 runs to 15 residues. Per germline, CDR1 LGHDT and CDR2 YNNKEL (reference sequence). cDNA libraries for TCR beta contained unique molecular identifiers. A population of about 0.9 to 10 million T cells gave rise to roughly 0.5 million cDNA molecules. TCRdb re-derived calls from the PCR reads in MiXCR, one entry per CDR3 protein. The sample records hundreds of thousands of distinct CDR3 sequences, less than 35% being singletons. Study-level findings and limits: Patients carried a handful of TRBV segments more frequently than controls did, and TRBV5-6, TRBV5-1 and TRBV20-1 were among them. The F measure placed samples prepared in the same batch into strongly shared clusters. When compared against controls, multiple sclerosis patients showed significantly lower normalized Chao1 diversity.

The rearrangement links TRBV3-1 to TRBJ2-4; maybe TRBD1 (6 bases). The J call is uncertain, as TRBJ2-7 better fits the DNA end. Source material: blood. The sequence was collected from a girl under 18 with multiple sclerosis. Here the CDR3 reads CASSQDGTYGYEQYF. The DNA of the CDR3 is TGTGCCAGCAGCCAAGATGGGACATATGGCTACGAGCAGTACTTC.